These 7 T cell receptor beta chains were sequenced from one sample in a study of response to subunit inactivated influenza vaccine. TCRdb used MiXCR to reprocess the RT-PCR reads, holding one entry per CDR3 protein. The sample contains roughly 500,000 distinct CDR3 sequences, roughly a quarter of which appear only once. These data are also associated with another study on T cells expressing NK-cell markers. That source adds: In generating TCR beta cDNA, 5'RACE template switching with UMIs was used.

Sequences were derived from CD4+ T cells sorted from PBMCs, sampled roughly 12 days after vaccination. The origin of the receptors is a man in his fifties or sixties who received an inactivated influenza vaccine.

This clonotype was seen more than once but under ten times. V and J are TRBV12-3 or TRBV12-4 and TRBJ2-7, with D possibly called TRBD1 or TRBD2 (5 bases each). The CDR3 is made up of 14 amino acids. The germline V and J ends were trimmed by 2 bases and 7 bases, with 15 bases remaining between them. CDR3 in amino acids: CASSLNWGTGEQYF. CDR3 bases: TGTGCCAGCAGTTTAAATTGGGGGACGGGGGAGCAGTACTTC.

With regard to this clonotype: Its ends do not fully match the called genes, so a read error is possible. CDR3 DNA: TGTGCCAGCAGCGAGAAGCCCGGGACAGACCGAAACAATGATCAGTTCTTC. It translates to CASSEKPGTDRNNDQFF. V gene TRBV7-8 combines with J gene TRBJ2-1; 7 bases are shared with TRBD1. CDR3 length equals 17 residues. Germline values: CDR1 SGHVS, CDR2 FQNEAQ.

This clonotype turned up a few times. This sequence joins TRBV28 and TRBJ2-7, with D perhaps TRBD1 or TRBD2 (7 bases each). Looked up from germline, CDR1 is MDHEN and CDR2 is SYDVKM. Trimming removed 6 bases from V and 5 bases from J, with 26 bases in between. CDR3 length: 17 residues. This CDR3 is CASSSTGEGAKVDEQYF. The CDR3 bases are TGTGCCAGCAGCTCGACGGGGGAGGGGGCCAAGGTCGACGAGCAGTACTTC.

This chain links TRBV20-1 with TRBJ1-1; D may be TRBD1 (5 bases). Germline V CDR1 and CDR2: DFQATT, SNEGSKA (reference sequence). The CDR3 totals 12 residues. Trimming stripped 5 bases from V and 5 bases from J, with 12 bases between. The CDR3 loop is CSAGGVRTEAFF. The CDR3 nucleotides are TGCAGTGCTGGGGGAGTGAGGACTGAAGCTTTCTTT.

This clonotype was picked up a small number of times. This chain links TRBV30 with TRBJ1-5; no clear D gene. The CDR3 has 13 amino acids. V lost 1 base and J lost 6, with 10 bases in between. Per germline, CDR1 GTSNPN and CDR2 SVGIG (reference sequence). The CDR3 DNA is TGTGCCTGGAGTGAGCAGGCCGGTCAGCCCCAGCATTTT. Its protein product is CAWSEQAGQPQHF.

The chain has TRBV24-1 and TRBJ2-1, with 13 bases matching TRBD2. Trimming at V came to 5 bases and at J to 8 bases, leaving 11 bases not matched to a gene. Germline CDR1 KGHDR, CDR2 SFDVKD. This CDR3 has 17 residues. The CDR3 is CATSVTTSGRDIHEQFF. In DNA, the CDR3 is TGTGCCACCAGTGTAACCACTAGCGGGAGGGATATACATGAGCAGTTCTTC.

This clonotype was recorded at least ten times. V and J are TRBV28 and TRBJ1-6; possible D gene TRBD1, 5 bases. There are 16 residues in the CDR3. V lost 0 bases and J 10 bases, leaving 16 bases between the germline ends. Per the germline V gene, CDR1 is MDHEN and CDR2 is SYDVKM. Here the CDR3 DNA reads TGTGCCAGCAGTTTATGGCCGACGGTGGGGGGATCACCCCTCCACTTT. Translation gives CASSLWPTVGGSPLHF.